This is a list of T cell receptor beta chains from one sample in a study of shared T cell receptors in the human thymus. Some clones are missing from TCRdb's copy, which holds only in-frame ones; the method was immunoSEQ multiplex PCR. The sample contains 450,000 to 650,000 clones, more than 75% of which appear only once. These data were also filed under a second study, of human thymus T cells.

Sequencing input: thymocytes. Receptor source: a boy under two years old with a congenital heart defect. The CDR3 runs from the conserved cysteine through the conserved F or W. D genes are given only for firm matches. Where a row states a size, it is once, few, many or the class of an expanded clone; other rows omit it.

abundance: once; j_gene: TRBJ2-1; v_gene: TRBV2; d_gene: TRBD2; CDR3aa: CASIGLAGVEQFF; CDR3nt: TGTGCCAGCATTGGACTAGCGGGAGTTGAGCAGTTCTTC
abundance: NA; j_gene: TRBJ1-5; v_gene: TRBV6-6; d_gene: NA; CDR3aa: CASSSGNQPQHF; CDR3nt: TGTGCCAGCAGTTCCGGGAATCAGCCCCAGCATTTT
abundance: NA; j_gene: TRBJ2-1; v_gene: TRBV19; d_gene: NA; CDR3aa: CASTARAGEYNEQFF; CDR3nt: TGTGCCAGTACCGCCCGGGCCGGGGAATACAATGAGCAGTTCTTC
abundance: few; j_gene: TRBJ2-2; v_gene: TRBV28; d_gene: NA; CDR3aa: CASSFLASANTGELFF; CDR3nt: TGTGCCAGCAGTTTCCTAGCGTCCGCGAACACCGGGGAGCTGTTTTTT
abundance: NA; j_gene: TRBJ2-7; v_gene: TRBV10-3; d_gene: NA; CDR3aa: CATGHTYYEQYF; CDR3nt: TGTGCCACCGGACATACTTACTACGAGCAGTACTTC
abundance: NA; j_gene: TRBJ1-3; v_gene: TRBV6-1; d_gene: NA; CDR3aa: CASSDSGPEGGNTIYF; CDR3nt: TGTGCCAGCAGTGATTCTGGCCCGGAGGGGGGAAACACCATATATTTT
abundance: NA; j_gene: TRBJ2-7; v_gene: TRBV5-8; d_gene: TRBD2; CDR3aa: CASSLVGGSESSYEQYF; CDR3nt: TGTGCCAGCAGCTTGGTCGGCGGGAGCGAGAGCTCCTACGAGCAGTACTTC
abundance: NA; j_gene: TRBJ2-2; v_gene: TRBV2; d_gene: TRBD2; CDR3aa: CASSRTSGRGKTNTGELFF; CDR3nt: TGTGCCAGCAGTCGGACTAGCGGGAGGGGTAAGACGAACACCGGGGAGCTGTTTTTT
abundance: NA; j_gene: TRBJ2-7; v_gene: TRBV28; d_gene: TRBD1; CDR3aa: CASSNDRGHEQYF; CDR3nt: TGTGCCAGCAGTAATGACAGGGGCCACGAGCAGTACTTC
abundance: once; j_gene: TRBJ2-2; v_gene: TRBV25-1; d_gene: TRBD2; CDR3aa: CASSRASGNTGELFF; CDR3nt: TGTGCCAGCAGTCGGGCTAGCGGGAACACCGGGGAGCTGTTTTTT
abundance: NA; j_gene: TRBJ1-2; v_gene: TRBV14; d_gene: TRBD1; CDR3aa: CASSQEGTGGSYGYTF; CDR3nt: TGTGCCAGCAGCCAAGAGGGGACAGGGGGCTCCTATGGCTACACCTTC
abundance: few; j_gene: TRBJ2-7; v_gene: TRBV27; d_gene: TRBD2; CDR3aa: CASSLKAGGPYEQYF; CDR3nt: TGTGCCAGCAGTTTAAAAGCGGGAGGGCCTTACGAGCAGTACTTC
abundance: NA; j_gene: TRBJ1-1; v_gene: TRBV6-1; d_gene: NA; CDR3aa: CASSEPSCGGDTEAFF; CDR3nt: TGTGCCAGCAGTGAACCCAGTTGCGGGGGGGACACTGAAGCTTTCTTT
abundance: NA; j_gene: TRBJ1-5; v_gene: TRBV7-9; d_gene: NA; CDR3aa: CASQIPDQPQHF; CDR3nt: TGTGCCAGCCAGATCCCTGATCAGCCCCAGCATTTT
abundance: NA; j_gene: TRBJ1-1; v_gene: TRBV30; d_gene: TRBD1; CDR3aa: CAWSVRTGGSRYTEAFF; CDR3nt: TGTGCCTGGAGTGTACGGACAGGGGGCTCGAGGTACACTGAAGCTTTCTTT
abundance: NA; j_gene: TRBJ2-7; v_gene: TRBV6-5; d_gene: NA; CDR3aa: CASSSRDNTYEQYF; CDR3nt: TGTGCCAGCAGTTCACGGGACAACACCTACGAGCAGTACTTC
abundance: NA; j_gene: TRBJ2-7; v_gene: TRBV28; d_gene: NA; CDR3aa: CASSPEDSLSYEQYF; CDR3nt: TGTGCCAGCAGTCCCGAGGACAGTCTCTCCTACGAGCAGTACTTC
abundance: NA; j_gene: TRBJ2-1; v_gene: TRBV6-1; d_gene: TRBD2; CDR3aa: CASKGLAVNNEQFF; CDR3nt: TGTGCCAGCAAAGGACTAGCGGTAAACAATGAGCAGTTCTTC
abundance: NA; j_gene: TRBJ2-3; v_gene: TRBV4-3; d_gene: NA; CDR3aa: CASSTISYTDTQYF; CDR3nt: TGCGCCAGCAGCACGATCTCCTACACAGATACGCAGTATTTT
abundance: NA; j_gene: TRBJ2-7; v_gene: TRBV29-1; d_gene: TRBD2; CDR3aa: CSVLAGGFSSYEQYF; CDR3nt: TGCAGCGTACTAGCGGGGGGCTTTAGCTCCTACGAGCAGTACTTC
abundance: NA; j_gene: TRBJ1-1; v_gene: TRBV7-9; d_gene: TRBD1; CDR3aa: CASSFTGVGTEAFF; CDR3nt: TGTGCCAGCAGCTTTACAGGGGTAGGCACTGAAGCTTTCTTT
abundance: NA; j_gene: TRBJ2-7; v_gene: TRBV21-1; d_gene: NA; CDR3aa: CAPEGAGTYEQYF; CDR3nt: TGTGCCCCAGAGGGGGCAGGGACCTACGAGCAGTACTTC
abundance: NA; j_gene: TRBJ2-7; v_gene: TRBV15; d_gene: TRBD2; CDR3aa: CATSRGLAENYEQYF; CDR3nt: TGTGCCACCAGCAGAGGACTAGCGGAGAACTACGAGCAGTACTTC
abundance: few; j_gene: TRBJ2-7; v_gene: TRBV28; d_gene: TRBD2; CDR3aa: CASTPGGGTEQYF; CDR3nt: TGTGCCAGCACCCCGGGAGGGGGGACCGAGCAGTACTTC
abundance: NA; j_gene: TRBJ2-1; v_gene: TRBV7-2; d_gene: TRBD2; CDR3aa: CASSLEASGKFYEQFF; CDR3nt: TGTGCCAGCAGCTTAGAGGCTAGCGGGAAATTCTATGAGCAGTTCTTC
abundance: NA; j_gene: TRBJ2-1; v_gene: TRBV30; d_gene: NA; CDR3aa: CACPQAQRSHEQFF; CDR3nt: TGTGCCTGCCCCCAGGCGCAGCGGTCCCATGAGCAGTTCTTC
abundance: NA; j_gene: TRBJ1-4; v_gene: TRBV5-6; d_gene: TRBD1; CDR3aa: CASSFTSGTANEKLFF; CDR3nt: TGTGCCAGCAGCTTCACTTCCGGGACAGCTAATGAAAAACTGTTTTTT
abundance: NA; j_gene: TRBJ2-5; v_gene: TRBV7-2; d_gene: NA; CDR3aa: CASSLEQKRVEETQYF; CDR3nt: TGTGCCAGCAGCTTAGAGCAGAAGCGGGTCGAAGAGACCCAGTACTTC
abundance: NA; j_gene: TRBJ2-7; v_gene: TRBV7-2; d_gene: TRBD2; CDR3aa: CASSPSQGCGGRDFYEQYF; CDR3nt: TGTGCCAGCAGCCCTAGCCAGGGATGTGGCGGGAGGGATTTCTACGAGCAGTACTTC
abundance: NA; j_gene: TRBJ2-2; v_gene: TRBV9; d_gene: TRBD2; CDR3aa: CASSVGTSGRGTGELFF; CDR3nt: TGTGCCAGCAGCGTAGGGACTAGCGGGCGGGGCACCGGGGAGCTGTTTTTT
abundance: once; j_gene: TRBJ2-1; v_gene: TRBV5-1; d_gene: NA; CDR3aa: CASSLHSSREGYNEQFF; CDR3nt: TGCGCCAGCAGCTTGCATTCGTCCAGGGAAGGATACAATGAGCAGTTCTTC